Shown below are 31 T cell receptor beta chains from a single sample sequenced in a study of Ad26.COV2.S vaccination and SARS-CoV-2 variants. Noted treatment: some 20 received Ad26.COV2.S at low or high dose, single or two shots; five or six received placebo; per-sample allocation not given. Day 63 following the first vaccine or placebo injection was when the samples were taken. This table comes from immunoSEQ multiplex PCR, and its TCRdb copy is limited to in-frame clones, with some not included. The table records fewer than 900,000 clones, about 90% of them present only once. The sequencing used peripheral blood, collected in a trial of Ad26.COV2.S vaccine versus placebo. These receptors were collected from a person between 18 and 65 years old who received the Ad26.COV2.S COVID-19 vaccine or a placebo.

This chain connects TRBV11-2 to TRBJ1-2; TRBD1 agrees at 9 bases. Germline V lookup: CDR1 SGHAT, CDR2 FQNNGV. The V and J ends lost 5 bases and 3 bases, in that order; junction bases with no gene match: 10. The length of the CDR3 is 16 residues. The CDR3 nucleotides read TGTGCCAGCAGCAAAGATAGGAGGGACAGGGACTATGGCTACACCTTC. Protein sequence: CASSKDRRDRDYGYTF.

The V and J genes are TRBV14 and TRBJ2-7; D may be TRBD1 or TRBD2 (5 bases each). V was shortened by 3 bases and J by 9 bases, with 18 bases between the two germline ends. Germline V gene sequence: CDR1 SGHDN, CDR2 FVKESK. The CDR3 extends over 14 amino acids. CDR3 residues: CASSHRDGLLRQYF. The CDR3 region has the DNA TGTGCCAGCAGCCACCGGGACGGTTTATTGCGGCAGTACTTC.

The V gene is TRBV18, the J gene TRBJ2-3; perhaps TRBD1 as D (6 bases). V shed 3 bases and J shed 5 bases, with 15 bases lying between them. The CDR3 extends over 15 amino acids. The V gene's germline CDR1 is KGHSH and CDR2 LQKENI. The CDR3 region has the DNA TGTGCCAGCTCACCGTATTTACAGGGCGGAGATACGCAGTATTTT. It translates to CASSPYLQGGDTQYF.

The V call is TRBV19, the J call TRBJ2-5, with D possibly being TRBD1 (5 bases). CDR1 LNHDA and CDR2 SQIVND come from the germline V gene (reference sequence). V lost 4 bases to trimming and J lost 5 bases, with 11 bases between them. The CDR3 is 13 amino acids. The CDR3 loop reads CASSKRPGETQYF. The CDR3 DNA sequence: TGTGCCAGTAGTAAAAGACCAGGGGAGACCCAGTACTTC.

The CDR3 is CASSAGLAISEQFF. CDR3 in DNA: TGTGCCAGCTCGGCGGGACTAGCAATAAGTGAGCAGTTCTTC. The chain has TRBV18 and TRBJ2-1; TRBD2 aligns across 9 bases. CDR3 size: 14 residues. Germline CDR1 is KGHSH and CDR2 is LQKENI. V trimming: 6 bases; J trimming: 9 bases; junction bases outside the gene matches: 9.

To note about this clone: Distinct nucleotide sequences in the sample also encode this CDR3. The chain joins TRBV6-6 to TRBJ1-3, with D hard to call. The V and J ends lost 3 bases and 0 bases respectively, with 9 bases between them. The CDR3 length is 15 residues. The germline V gene has CDR1 MNHNY and CDR2 SVGAGI (reference sequence). CDR3 DNA: TGTGCCAGCAGTTATCGCCCGAGCTCTGGAAACACCATATATTTT. This sequence encodes CASSYRPSSGNTIYF.

This clone was seen once. V and J are TRBV30 and TRBJ2-3; D might be TRBD1 (6 bases). CDR1 and CDR2 from the germline V gene are GTSNPN and SVGIG (reference sequence). The CDR3 length is 13 residues. Trimming removed 5 bases from V and 2 bases from J, with 11 bases in between. The CDR3 sequence: CAWGQGYTDTQYF. The CDR3 DNA is TGTGCCTGGGGGCAGGGGTACACAGATACGCAGTATTTT. Together with reference TRBV30 and TRBJ2-3, the CDR3 gives the full variable domain: SQTIHQWPATLVQPVGSPLSLECTVEGTSNPNLYWYRQAAGRGLQLLFYSVGIGQISSEVPQNLSASRPQDRQFILSSKKLLLSDSGFYLCAWGQGYTDTQYFGPGTRLTVL.

CDR3 sequence (DNA): TGTGCCAGCTCACCCTTGCGGGGCGAGGGAGTTGAAGCTTTCTTT. It yields the protein CASSPLRGEGVEAFF. The genes are TRBV18 and TRBJ1-1, with D perhaps TRBD1 (5 bases). V shed 3 bases and J shed 7 bases, with 18 bases lying between them. The CDR3 length is 15 residues. Germline lookup yields CDR1 KGHSH and CDR2 LQKENI.

V is TRBV20-1 and J is TRBJ2-7; unclear D gene. Trimming cost V 3 bases and J 3 bases, with 15 bases left between them. This CDR3 has 14 amino acids. Per germline, CDR1 DFQATT and CDR2 SNEGSKA (reference sequence). The CDR3 spells CSASFSTGYYEQYF. CDR3 nucleotides: TGCAGTGCTAGTTTCTCTACTGGATACTACGAGCAGTACTTC.

For this clone: The identical CDR3 is also encoded by other nucleotide sequences in the sample. The genes are TRBV11-1 and TRBJ2-1; D unclear. In germline, CDR1 is SGHAT, CDR2 FQDESV (reference sequence). Deletions cut 3 bases from V and 3 bases from J, with 6 bases between. The CDR3 is made up of 13 amino acids. CDR3 DNA sequence: TGTGCCAGCAGCTTGGCAGGCTACAATGAGCAGTTCTTC. Residues: CASSLAGYNEQFF.

This clone was counted once. The J gene is TRBJ2-7, the V gene TRBV7-2; 7 nucleotides agree with TRBD1. Germline CDR1 is SGHTA and CDR2 is FQGNSA. The CDR3 runs 14 residues. The J segment lost 2 bases and the V segment lost 11 bases, leaving 12 bases of the junction unmatched. CDR3 in amino acids: CAAGRNRGPYEQYF. For the CDR3, the DNA is TGTGCCGCAGGCCGGAACAGGGGTCCCTACGAGCAGTACTTC.

In nucleotides, the CDR3 is TGTGCCAGTAGCCCCTTTCCCACTATAGCGGGAGGCCACAATGAGCAGTTCTTC. Its protein product is CASSPFPTIAGGHNEQFF. The chain employs TRBV19 and TRBJ2-1; 10 nucleotides agree with TRBD2. CDR3 length equals 18 residues. V was pared by 6 bases and J by 5 bases, with 16 bases of the junction left unmatched. Germline V gene sequence: CDR1 LNHDA, CDR2 SQIVND (reference sequence).

The chain uses TRBV5-5 and TRBJ1-2, with unresolved D. CDR3 length: 14 residues. Per germline, CDR1 SGHKS and CDR2 YYEKEE (reference sequence). V lost 2 bases and J lost 4, with 12 bases in between. The CDR3 nucleotides are TGTGCCAGCAGCTTAGACCCGGAACCCTATGGCTACACCTTC. Its protein product is CASSLDPEPYGYTF.

The J gene is TRBJ1-1, the V gene TRBV4-1, with unresolved D. From germline, CDR1 is MGHRA and CDR2 YSYEKL. V was cut by 0 bases and J by 6 bases, with 14 bases left in between. This CDR3 comprises 15 residues. CDR3 nucleotide sequence: TGCGCCAGCAGCCAAGAAAGTAGCGGACCGGCTGAAGCTTTCTTT. It codes for CASSQESSGPAEAFF.

This clone has just a few counts. The chain carries TRBV3-1 (or the pseudogene TRBV3-2) and TRBJ1-2; 8 nucleotides match TRBD1. With V trimmed by 4 bases and J by 1 base, 5 bases remained unmatched. The CDR3 consists of 15 residues. Looked up from germline, CDR1 is LGHDT and CDR2 is YNNKEL (reference sequence). CDR3 region: CASSRPGGVNYGYTF. Written as DNA, the CDR3 is TGTGCCAGCAGCCGCCCAGGGGGCGTTAACTATGGCTACACCTTC.

J is TRBJ2-3 and V is TRBV5-1; D not certain. Trimming cost V 0 bases and J 4 bases, with 12 bases left between them. Germline V gene data show CDR1 as SGHRS and CDR2 as YFSETQ. The CDR3 consists of 15 residues. The CDR3 DNA is TGCGCCAGCAGCTTGGCCGGTGTAGGCCCAGATACGCAGTATTTT. It codes for CASSLAGVGPDTQYF.

The chain uses TRBV5-1 and TRBJ2-1, with D perhaps TRBD1 (5 bases). Trimming left V 4 bases short and J 10 bases short, with 9 bases between. Germline CDR1 and CDR2: SGHRS and YFSETQ. The length of the CDR3 is 11 residues. The CDR3 loop reads CASSGAGEQFF. CDR3 in DNA: TGCGCCAGCAGCGGGGCTGGGGAGCAGTTCTTC.

The chain has TRBV20-1 and TRBJ2-1; D is tentatively TRBD1 or TRBD2 (6 bases each). The germline V gene encodes CDR1 DFQATT and CDR2 SNEGSKA (reference sequence). The CDR3 extends over 14 amino acids. The V gene lost 3 bases and the J gene lost 6 bases, with 15 bases spanning the gap. The CDR3 loop is CSASDEGGPNEQFF. For the CDR3, the DNA is TGCAGTGCTAGTGACGAGGGGGGCCCCAATGAGCAGTTCTTC.

This clone was detected only once. CDR3 DNA: TGTGCCAGCAGTTACCTAAGGGACTTCGCCTACGAGCAGTACTTC. Translation gives CASSYLRDFAYEQYF. The gene calls are TRBV6-5 and TRBJ2-7, with TRBD2 as a possible D gene (6 bases). CDR3 size: 15 residues. Germline loops: CDR1 MNHEY, CDR2 SVGAGI. Deletions cut 2 bases from V and 2 bases from J, with 13 bases between.

This chain connects TRBV7-9 to TRBJ2-1; 7 positions match TRBD1. CDR3 length: 15 residues. Germline assignment: CDR1 SEHNR and CDR2 FQNEAQ (reference sequence). Trimming at V came to 5 bases and at J to 5 bases, leaving 9 bases not matched to a gene. CDR3 amino acids: CASSAGQESDNEQFF. In DNA form, the CDR3 reads TGTGCCAGCAGCGCCGGACAGGAATCGGACAATGAGCAGTTCTTC.

The chain employs TRBV6-6 and TRBJ2-1; 13 bases fit TRBD2. Trimming cost V 5 bases and J 7 bases; bases outside gene matches: 20. The CDR3 covers 20 residues. Germline CDR1 and CDR2: MNHNY and SVGAGI (reference sequence). CDR3 protein: CASSPLPPTPTSGGRNEQFF. CDR3 DNA sequence: TGTGCCAGCAGTCCACTCCCCCCCACACCGACTAGCGGGGGGCGTAATGAGCAGTTCTTC.

This sequence joins TRBV6-5 and TRBJ2-7; 8 nucleotides match TRBD2. Germline assignment: CDR1 MNHEY and CDR2 SVGAGI. J gave up 2 bases and V 5 bases, and 5 bases lay outside the gene matches. The CDR3 has 14 residues. The CDR3 reads CASSQSGRTYEQYF. The CDR3 DNA reads TGTGCCAGCAGTCAGAGCGGGAGAACCTACGAGCAGTACTTC.

The chain links TRBV6-1 to TRBJ2-7; unclear D gene. Germline assignment: CDR1 MNHNS and CDR2 SASEGT. The CDR3 consists of 13 residues. Between the trimmed V and J ends, which lost 0 bases and 4 bases, there was a span of 7 bases. The CDR3 here is CASSEAMGYEQYF. Here the CDR3 DNA reads TGTGCCAGCAGTGAAGCGATGGGGTACGAGCAGTACTTC.

The chain carries TRBV19 and TRBJ1-1; the D gene is possibly TRBD1 (6 bases). CDR1 and CDR2 (germline): LNHDA, SQIVND (reference sequence). CDR3 length equals 15 residues. Trimming cost V 1 base and J 1 base, with 10 bases left between them. The CDR3 here is CASSIAAGENTEAFF. In DNA form, the CDR3 reads TGTGCCAGTAGTATAGCTGCAGGGGAGAACACTGAAGCTTTCTTT.

J is TRBJ2-4 and V is TRBV29-1; 9 nucleotides match TRBD1. CDR1 is SQVTM, CDR2 ANQGSEA, per germline. The CDR3 sequence is 12 residues long. V gave up 1 base and J gave up 16 bases; unmatched junction bases: 8. The CDR3 sequence: CSVEVGPGQGYF. The CDR3 nucleotides read TGCAGCGTTGAAGTGGGACCGGGACAGGGCTACTTC.

V is TRBV18 and J is TRBJ2-7, with 7 bases matching TRBD1. The CDR3 consists of 14 residues. Per germline, CDR1 KGHSH and CDR2 LQKENI. J was trimmed by 2 bases and V by 5 bases; bases with no gene match: 6. The CDR3 DNA reads as TGTGCCAGCTCATTCCCGGGACAGCCCTACGAGCAGTACTTC. It yields the protein CASSFPGQPYEQYF. Full variable domain (rest looked up from reference TRBV18 and TRBJ2-7): NAGVMQNPRHLVRRRGQEARLRCSPMKGHSHVYWYRQLPEEGLKFMVYLQKENIIDESGMPKERFSAEFPKEGPSILRIQQVVRGDSAAYFCASSFPGQPYEQYFGPGTRLTVT.

This sequence joins TRBV9 and TRBJ2-2, with TRBD2 identical over 13 bases. Germline loops: CDR1 SGDLS, CDR2 YYNGEE. The CDR3 loop spans 16 amino acids. Germline trimming cut 2 bases from V and 7 bases from J; bases unmatched to any gene: 5. The CDR3 reads CASSVGLAGVDGELFF. The CDR3 nucleotides read TGTGCCAGCAGCGTCGGACTAGCGGGAGTGGACGGGGAGCTGTTTTTT.

The CDR3 DNA reads as TGTGCCAGCAGCCAAGATGCAACTAGCGGCCCAGATACGCAGTATTTT. Protein product: CASSQDATSGPDTQYF. The V gene is TRBV3-1 (or the pseudogene TRBV3-2), the J gene TRBJ2-3; 8 nucleotides match TRBD2. Germline V lookup: CDR1 LGHDT, CDR2 YNNKEL (reference sequence). Germline trimming cut 0 bases from V and 4 bases from J; bases unmatched to any gene: 6. This CDR3 region has 16 residues.

This clone was observed once. This chain connects TRBV5-1 to TRBJ2-7, with D maybe TRBD1 (6 bases). V lost 5 bases and J lost 2, with 17 bases in between. In germline, CDR1 is SGHRS, CDR2 YFSETQ. This CDR3 region has 15 residues. CDR3 sequence: CASRVLAGDTYEQYF. The CDR3 nucleotides are TGCGCCAGCAGGGTCCTGGCAGGGGACACCTACGAGCAGTACTTC.

Of note for this clone: Other DNA sequences in this sample translate to the same CDR3. This rearrangement joins TRBV18 to TRBJ2-7; D unresolved. This CDR3 has 12 residues. The germline CDR1 and CDR2 sequences are KGHSH and LQKENI. Between the trimmed V and J ends, which lost 4 bases and 3 bases, there was a span of 7 bases. In DNA form, the CDR3 reads TGTGCCAGCTCACTCCTCAGCTACGAGCAGTACTTC. Its translation: CASSLLSYEQYF.

V usage is TRBV4-2 and J usage is TRBJ2-3; TRBD2 matches 13 bases. CDR1 and CDR2 (germline): LGHNA, YNFKEQ. This CDR3 contains 18 residues. Trimming cost V 2 bases and J 0 bases; bases outside gene matches: 5. This chain's CDR3 is CASSQRTSGGMSTDTQYF. CDR3 nucleotides: TGTGCCAGCAGCCAAAGGACTAGCGGGGGTATGAGCACAGATACGCAGTATTTT.